Following are 30 T cell receptor beta chains from one sample sequenced in a study of blood T cells in healthy people across ages. A second about 7 to 11 cycle PCR used barcoded and J-beta primers. In TCRdb, the 5' RACE reads were re-called with MiXCR into one record per CDR3 protein. The repertoire has about 670,000 distinct CDR3 sequences, about 51% of them found once; the top ten carry roughly 13%. The specimen sequenced was blood. Receptors were obtained from a woman over 75 in good health.

The chain couples TRBV6-1 to TRBJ2-4; no definite D call. The J call may be faulty, since TRBJ2-7 better matches the DNA end. The length of the CDR3 is 14 residues. From germline, CDR1 is MNHNS and CDR2 SASEGT. CDR3 sequence (DNA): TGTGCCAGCAGTGAACCCCCTCTTGTCCACGAGCAGTACTTC. This codes for CASSEPPLVHEQYF.

The chain combines TRBV10-3 with TRBJ1-2; D gene ambiguous. The germline CDR1 and CDR2 sequences are ENHRY and SYGVKD. Trimming took 2 bases from V and 7 from J, leaving 11 bases between them. The CDR3 is 13 amino acids. In DNA, the CDR3 is TGTGCCATCAGTGAGAGGCCTGAAGGTGGCTACACCTTC. Residues: CAISERPEGGYTF.

The table lists this clonotype with a few counts. This chain uses TRBV15 with TRBJ2-1; 7 bases line up with TRBD1. The length of the CDR3 is 16 residues. Germline V gene data show CDR1 as LNHNV and CDR2 as YYDKDF (reference sequence). V shed 0 bases and J 7 bases; nucleotides not matched to a gene: 9. The CDR3 region is CATSREQGPKWNEQFF. DNA for the CDR3: TGTGCCACCAGCAGAGAACAGGGGCCAAAGTGGAATGAGCAGTTCTTC.

This clonotype was seen at least ten times. The V call is TRBV2, the J call TRBJ1-1, with 7 bases that match TRBD1. This CDR3 spans 14 amino acids. The V gene end was trimmed by 10 bases and the J gene end by 3 bases; junction bases not matched to a gene: 11. Germline CDR1 reads SNHLY; CDR2 reads FYNNEI. The DNA for the CDR3 is TGTGCCACCGACAGGGACAGTGTGTACACTGAAGCTTTCTTT. As protein: CATDRDSVYTEAFF.

CDR3 loop: CARGSGGINIQYF. CDR3 nucleotides: TGTGCCAGGGGGTCGGGTGGGATAAACATTCAGTACTTC. J is TRBJ2-4 and V is TRBV2; the D is unclear. From germline, CDR1 is SNHLY and CDR2 FYNNEI. CDR3 length: 13 amino acids. V was cut by 9 bases and J by 6 bases, with 15 bases left in between.

This clonotype was seen repeatedly, ten times or more. The chain combines TRBV29-1 with TRBJ2-5; TRBD2 might be the D (6 bases). CDR1 is SQVTM, CDR2 ANQGSEA, per germline. The V gene lost 4 bases and the J gene lost 4 bases, with 19 bases spanning the gap. CDR3 size: 15 residues. Here the CDR3 reads CSVGPTTSPVETQYF. CDR3 nucleotide sequence: TGCAGCGTTGGCCCAACGACTAGTCCGGTAGAGACCCAGTACTTC. Combining the CDR3 with reference TRBV29-1 and TRBJ2-5 gives the whole variable domain SAVISQKPSRDICQRGTSLTIQCQVDSQVTMMFWYRQQPGQSLTLIATANQGSEATYESGFVIDKFPISRPNLTFSTLTVSNMSPEDSSIYLCSVGPTTSPVETQYFGPGTRLLVL.

The chain links TRBV4-3 to TRBJ2-3; 12 bases are a match to TRBD2. The germline gives CDR1 LGHNA, CDR2 YSLEER. This CDR3 region has 19 residues. V trimming: 4 bases; J trimming: 0 bases; junction bases outside the gene matches: 11. The CDR3 DNA reads as TGCGCCAGCAGCCGCCTTCTAGCGGGAGGGCCCCGTAGCACAGATACGCAGTATTTT. As protein: CASSRLLAGGPRSTDTQYF.

This chain joins TRBV20-1 and TRBJ2-2; 9 bases map to TRBD2. V lost 1 base to trimming and J lost 4 bases; unmatched junction nucleotides: 4. The CDR3 consists of 15 residues. Germline assignment: CDR1 DFQATT and CDR2 SNEGSKA (reference sequence). The CDR3 reads CSARVAGERTGELFF. In DNA, the CDR3 is TGCAGTGCTAGAGTAGCGGGAGAACGCACCGGGGAGCTGTTTTTT.

This clonotype came up a few times. J is TRBJ2-4 and V is TRBV7-9, with D perhaps TRBD2 (6 bases). V gave up 5 bases and J gave up 8 bases, with 19 bases separating them. This CDR3 contains 15 residues. Germline V CDR1 and CDR2: SEHNR, FQNEAQ (reference sequence). The CDR3 nucleotides are TGTGCCAGCAGCGCCCAAACAGTCCCGGGGGACATTCAGTACTTC. It codes for CASSAQTVPGDIQYF.

The genes are TRBV27 and TRBJ2-1, with 9 bases lining up with TRBD1. Germline V CDR1 and CDR2: MNHEY, SMNVEV (reference sequence). This CDR3 contains 16 residues. The ends lost 5 bases at V and 7 bases at J; junction bases unmatched: 12. The CDR3 is CASSPPPGGTGNEQFF. CDR3 bases: TGTGCCAGCAGTCCCCCCCCCGGCGGGACAGGGAATGAGCAGTTCTTC.

The chain is built from TRBV5-1 and TRBJ2-3, with unresolved D. The germline V gene encodes CDR1 SGHRS and CDR2 YFSETQ. Trimming left V 0 bases short and J 0 bases short, with 8 bases between. The CDR3 totals 15 residues. The DNA for the CDR3 is TGCGCCAGCAGCTTGGGCTGGACCAGCACAGATACGCAGTATTTT. Protein: CASSLGWTSTDTQYF.

Regarding this clonotype: This could be a read error, since a much larger clone is one nucleotide away. This chain joins TRBV5-1 and TRBJ2-1; the D is unclear. The V gene lost 8 bases and the J gene lost 10 bases, with 7 bases spanning the gap. Germline CDR1 and CDR2: SGHRS and YFSETQ. This CDR3 is 9 amino acids long. The CDR3 region is CARPYEQFF. The CDR3 DNA sequence: TGCGCCAGACCCTACGAGCAGTTCTTC.

Notes on this clonotype: A much larger clonotype is one base distant, so this may be a read error. This rearrangement joins TRBV20-1 to TRBJ2-3, with 11 nucleotides matching TRBD2. Germline assignment: CDR1 DFQATT and CDR2 SNEGSKA (reference sequence). The CDR3 consists of 14 residues. Here the CDR3 reads CNANSGGAADTQYF. CDR3 in DNA: TGCAATGCAAATAGCGGGGGGGCAGCAGATACGCAGTATTTT.

This clonotype was observed a single time. The chain combines TRBV10-2 with TRBJ2-1, with TRBD2 identical over 13 bases. Germline V gene data show CDR1 as WSHSY and CDR2 as SAAADI. V lost 2 bases and J lost 6; bases outside the gene matches: 7. The length of the CDR3 is 17 residues. CDR3 residues: CASSETSGGAGSNEQFF. The CDR3 nucleotides read TGCGCCAGCAGTGAGACTAGCGGGGGGGCTGGGTCCAATGAGCAGTTCTTC.

With regard to this clonotype: A much larger clone sits a single nucleotide away, making a read error possible. CDR3 region: CASSLSSRGQFF. CDR3 DNA sequence: TGTGCCAGCAGTTTGTCCTCTAGGGGGCAGTTCTTC. V and J are TRBV28 and TRBJ2-1, with D possibly matching TRBD1 (5 bases). The CDR3 sequence is 12 residues long. Between the trimmed V and J ends, which lost 3 bases and 12 bases, there was a span of 12 bases. Germline V CDR1 and CDR2: MDHEN, SYDVKM.

The sample holds a few counts of this clonotype. This sequence may be a read error, since a much larger clone differs from it by one base. The gene calls are TRBV12-3 or TRBV12-4 and TRBJ2-1; 12 nucleotides align to TRBD2. With 1 base clipped from V and 13 bases from J, the junction kept 11 bases outside the gene matches. There are 16 residues in the CDR3. This chain's CDR3 is CASSLGSSGRGETQFF. CDR3 nucleotide sequence: TGTGCCAGCAGTTTAGGGTCTAGCGGGAGGGGAGAGACCCAGTTCTTC.

This clonotype has more than one count but fewer than ten. The CDR3 nucleotides read TGTGCCAGCAGCCAGGGGATCGGGCAGCCCCAGCATTTT. Residues: CASSQGIGQPQHF. The chain uses TRBV2 and TRBJ1-5; TRBD1 is a possible D gene (6 bases). The CDR3 sequence is 13 residues long. V lost 6 bases and J lost 7, with 13 bases in between. Germline values: CDR1 SNHLY, CDR2 FYNNEI.

V and J are TRBV27 and TRBJ2-1; D is possibly TRBD2 (6 bases). V was cut by 2 bases and J by 7 bases, with 24 bases left in between. There are 18 residues in the CDR3. Looked up from germline, CDR1 is MNHEY and CDR2 is SMNVEV (reference sequence). Here the CDR3 DNA reads TGTGCCAGCAGTTTAAGGCGGGCGGCCGTGACTAGTCTGAATGAGCAGTTCTTC. It codes for CASSLRRAAVTSLNEQFF.

This clonotype was found a few times. The chain joins TRBV5-5 to TRBJ2-7; TRBD1 agrees at 7 bases. The CDR3 loop spans 18 amino acids. CDR1 and CDR2 from the germline V gene are SGHKS and YYEKEE (reference sequence). V lost 3 bases, J lost 3 bases, and 18 bases stayed unmatched. The CDR3 reads CASSSKTGLPTVSYEQYF. CDR3 in DNA: TGTGCCAGCAGCTCTAAGACAGGGCTCCCAACAGTGAGCTACGAGCAGTACTTC. The whole variable domain, remainder taken from reference TRBV5-5 and TRBJ2-7, is DAGVTQSPTHLIKTRGQQVTLRCSPISGHKSVSWYQQVLGQGPQFIFQYYEKEERGRGNFPDRFSARQFPNYSSELNVNALLLGDSALYLCASSSKTGLPTVSYEQYFGPGTRLTVT.

Regarding this clonotype: At one end the junction does not follow the germline gene, possibly because of a read error. This sequence joins TRBV20-1 and TRBJ1-2, with D unresolved. The CDR3 totals 13 residues. The V gene's germline CDR1 is DFQATT and CDR2 SNEGSKA (reference sequence). The CDR3 DNA follows: TGCAGTGTTAGATGGGAGGTGGGCTATGGCTACACCTTC. It is translated as CSVRWEVGYGYTF.

This clonotype was counted ten times or more. This CDR3 reads CASSLQRSSYEQYF. In DNA, the CDR3 is TGTGCCAGCAGCTTACAGCGTAGCTCCTACGAGCAGTACTTC. The rearrangement joins TRBV7-9 to TRBJ2-7; no definite D call. The V gene's germline CDR1 is SEHNR and CDR2 FQNEAQ (reference sequence). Trimming took 2 bases from V and 0 from J, leaving 8 bases between them. The CDR3 length is 14 residues.

The chain employs TRBV20-1 and TRBJ1-2; D uncertain. The germline V gene encodes CDR1 DFQATT and CDR2 SNEGSKA (reference sequence). This CDR3 contains 10 residues. Trimming took off 1 base at V and 6 bases at J, with 3 bases between the two ends. The CDR3 protein is CSARVNGYTF. The DNA of the CDR3 is TGCAGTGCTAGAGTGAATGGCTACACCTTC.

V and J are TRBV2 and TRBJ1-1; 7 bases are shared with TRBD1. The CDR3 loop spans 13 amino acids. Germline loops: CDR1 SNHLY, CDR2 FYNNEI. J lost 0 bases, V lost 8 bases, and 3 bases had no gene match. The CDR3 is CASLDRVNTEAFF. The CDR3 nucleotides are TGTGCCAGCCTCGACAGGGTGAACACTGAAGCTTTCTTT.

This clonotype was observed a handful of times. The V gene is TRBV5-1, the J gene TRBJ1-4; weak D call: TRBD1 (5 bases). The CDR3 covers 14 residues. V was trimmed by 2 bases and J by 7 bases, leaving 12 bases between them. Germline V gene data show CDR1 as SGHRS and CDR2 as YFSETQ. The CDR3 DNA is TGCGCCAGCAGCTTTGGGGGTGACGGTGAAAAACTGTTTTTT. It yields the protein CASSFGGDGEKLFF.

This sequence joins TRBV18 and TRBJ2-1; TRBD1 matches 7 bases. Germline CDR1 is KGHSH and CDR2 is LQKENI. The J segment lost 4 bases and the V segment lost 4 bases, leaving 7 bases of the junction unmatched. The CDR3 is 15 residues long. CDR3 DNA: TGTGCCAGCTCACAGGGGGCGCAGCGATACAATGAGCAGTTCTTC. Its protein is CASSQGAQRYNEQFF. Complete variable domain (other parts from reference TRBV18 and TRBJ2-1): NAGVMQNPRHLVRRRGQEARLRCSPMKGHSHVYWYRQLPEEGLKFMVYLQKENIIDESGMPKERFSAEFPKEGPSILRIQQVVRGDSAAYFCASSQGAQRYNEQFFGPGTRLTVL.

The rearrangement joins TRBV13 to TRBJ2-7; 7 bases fit TRBD2. Trimming took 0 bases from V and 0 from J; bases not matched to a gene: 5. CDR3 size: 16 residues. Germline-derived CDR1 and CDR2 are PRHDT and FYEKMQ (reference sequence). CDR3 loop: CASSLGDGGSSYEQYF. In DNA, the CDR3 is TGTGCCAGCAGCTTAGGTGATGGCGGGAGCTCCTACGAGCAGTACTTC.

In the case of this clonotype: The junction departs from germline at one end; a sequencing error may be responsible. The V gene is TRBV27, the J gene TRBJ2-1; 9 bases are shared with TRBD2. The CDR3 is 14 residues long. Germline V CDR1 and CDR2: MNHEY, SMNVEV (reference sequence). The DNA of the CDR3 is TGTGCCTGCAGTTATCTAGCGGGGACCAATGAGCAGTTCTTC. Protein product: CACSYLAGTNEQFF.

A remark on this clonotype: At one boundary the junction diverges from the germline segment, which might be a read error. J is TRBJ2-3 and V is TRBV5-4; 7 positions match TRBD2. CDR1 and CDR2 from the germline V gene are SGHNT and YYREEE (reference sequence). The CDR3 sequence is 15 residues long. This CDR3 is CAGSPGTILPNTQYF. Here the CDR3 DNA reads TGTGCCGGCAGTCCCGGGACTATCCTTCCTAATACGCAGTATTTT.

As for this clonotype: A much more abundant neighbour one base away suggests this may be a read error. V is TRBV9 and J is TRBJ2-1, with 10 nucleotides matching TRBD2. This CDR3 comprises 15 residues. Germline-derived CDR1 and CDR2 are SGDLS and YYNGEE. CDR3 loop: CVSSQESGGANEQFF. The DNA for the CDR3 is TGTGTCAGCAGCCAGGAGAGCGGGGGGGCAAATGAGCAGTTCTTC.

The genes are TRBV5-1 and TRBJ2-4; 10 positions agree with TRBD1. The end of the DNA is better explained by TRBJ2-7, so the J call may be wrong. The CDR3 contains 14 residues. Germline-derived CDR1 and CDR2 are SGHRS and YFSETQ. CDR3 amino acids: CASSQGQGVHEQYF. The CDR3, as DNA: TGCGCCAGCAGCCAAGGACAGGGGGTCCACGAGCAGTACTTC.